Listed below are T cell receptor beta chains from one sample, sequenced in a study of T-cell reconstitution after alpha-beta-depleted transplantation in children. TCRdb itself ran the PCR reads through MiXCR, one entry per CDR3 protein. The repertoire has roughly 280,000 distinct CDR3 sequences, under 14% of them found once; the top ten carry roughly a quarter. This material consisted of peripheral blood, taken 180 days after TCRalphabeta/CD19-depleted stem cell transplant. Receptor source: a male patient between 2 and 9 years old who had a stem cell transplant for chronic granulomatous disease, so the T cells may come from the graft donor. CDR3s include the opening cysteine and the closing phenylalanine or tryptophan. D genes are given only for firm matches. Some rows have no size entry. The others give once, few or many, or a class for an expanded clone.

>TRBV7-2|many|15|TRBD2|TRBJ2-1
CASSLVAGGHNEQFF
TGTGCCAGCAGCTTAGTGGCGGGGGGGCATAATGAGCAGTTCTTC
>TRBV20-1|many|15|TRBD2|TRBJ2-7
CSARHLAGGFYEQYF
TGCAGTGCTAGACATTTAGCGGGAGGGTTCTACGAGCAGTACTTC
>TRBV7-2|few|16|TRBD1|TRBJ1-6
CASSQMGGTGNSPLHF
TGTGCCAGCAGCCAGATGGGGGGGACAGGAAATTCACCCCTCCACTTT
>TRBV10-3|many|15|TRBD2|TRBJ2-3
CAISPASGTTDTQYF
TGTGCCATCAGCCCGGCGAGCGGGACTACAGATACGCAGTATTTT
>TRBV7-3|many|17|TRBD2|TRBJ2-2
CASSTNAGGRSTGELFF
TGTGCCAGCAGCACAAACGCGGGGGGGCGTAGTACCGGGGAGCTGTTTTTT
>TRBV7-2|many|14|.|TRBJ2-7
CASSLGTAFYEQYF
TGTGCCAGCAGCTTAGGGACTGCTTTCTACGAGCAGTACTTC
>TRBV28|few|12|.|TRBJ1-6
CASSLLKSPLHF
TGTGCCAGCAGTTTACTTAAGTCACCCCTCCACTTT
>TRBV10-3|many|11|.|TRBJ2-1
CAISDWGEQFF
TGTGCCATCAGTGATTGGGGAGAGCAGTTCTTC
>TRBV19|few|16|TRBD1|TRBJ1-5
CASIGQGDVSNQPQHF
TGTGCCAGTATTGGGCAGGGGGACGTGAGCAATCAGCCCCAGCATTTT
>TRBV12-3/TRBV12-4|many|14|TRBD1|TRBJ1-5
CASRPGQGNQPQHF
TGTGCCAGCAGGCCCGGACAGGGCAATCAGCCCCAGCATTTT
>TRBV12-3/TRBV12-4|many|16|.|TRBJ1-3
CASSLTLGGSGNTIYF
TGTGCCAGCAGCCTTACCTTGGGGGGCTCTGGAAACACCATATATTTT
>TRBV6-2/TRBV6-3|many|15|.|TRBJ2-1
CASSYTRDSYNEQFF
TGTGCCAGCAGTTATACGAGGGACTCCTACAATGAGCAGTTCTTC
>TRBV3-1|.|14|.|TRBJ2-1
CASSHPGQNNEQFF
TGTGCCAGCAGCCATCCTGGACAGAACAATGAGCAGTTCTTC
>TRBV20-1|many|15|TRBD2|TRBJ2-1
CSALGLAGTYNEQFF
TGCAGTGCCCTGGGGCTAGCGGGTACCTACAATGAGCAGTTCTTC
>TRBV7-9|many|12|.|TRBJ1-1
CASRVGNTEAFF
TGTGCCAGCAGGGTGGGGAACACTGAAGCTTTCTTT
>TRBV5-5|many|13|.|TRBJ2-1
CASSGQGYNEQFF
TGTGCCAGCAGCGGGCAGGGCTACAATGAGCAGTTCTTC
>TRBV29-1|many|12|.|TRBJ1-2
CSVEAVSYGYTF
TGCAGCGTTGAGGCAGTGAGCTATGGCTACACCTTC
>TRBV4-1|many|17|.|TRBJ2-2
CASSQERPTFVPGELFF
TGCGCCAGCAGCCAAGAACGACCCACCTTCGTCCCCGGGGAGCTGTTTTTT
>TRBV27|many|18|.|TRBJ1-6
CASSSGATASSYNSPLHF
TGTGCCAGCAGTTCGGGAGCTACCGCGAGCTCCTATAATTCACCCCTCCACTTT
>TRBV18|.|17|.|TRBJ2-3
CASSPRFETIGTDTPYF
TGTGCCAGCTCACCAAGGTTCGAGACAATCGGCACAGATACGCCGTATTTT
>TRBV7-7|few|13|.|TRBJ2-2
CASSLHEAGELFF
TGTGCCAGCAGCTTACACGAAGCCGGGGAGCTGTTTTTT
>TRBV5-1|many|16|TRBD2|TRBJ2-3
CASRHGLAGVADTQYF
TGCGCCAGCAGACACGGACTAGCGGGGGTGGCAGATACGCAGTATTTT
>TRBV20-1|.|15|TRBD2|TRBJ2-1
CGLSFPGLAAGEQFF
TGTGGTTTGTCGTTCCCGGGACTAGCGGCGGGTGAGCAGTTCTTC